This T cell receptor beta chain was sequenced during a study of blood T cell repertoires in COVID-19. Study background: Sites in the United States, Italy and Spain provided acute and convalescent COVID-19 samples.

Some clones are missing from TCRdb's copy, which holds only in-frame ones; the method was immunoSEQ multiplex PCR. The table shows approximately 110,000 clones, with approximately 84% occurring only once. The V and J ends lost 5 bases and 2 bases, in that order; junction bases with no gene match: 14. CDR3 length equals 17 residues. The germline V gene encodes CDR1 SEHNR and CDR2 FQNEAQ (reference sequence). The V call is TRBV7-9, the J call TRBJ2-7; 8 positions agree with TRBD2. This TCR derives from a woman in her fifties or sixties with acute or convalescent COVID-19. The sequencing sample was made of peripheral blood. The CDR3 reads CASSPPGEAGVAYEQYF. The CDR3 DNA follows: TGTGCCAGCAGCCCCCCGGGGGAAGCGGGGGTGGCCTACGAGCAGTACTTC.